The 16 T cell receptor beta chains given below trace back to one sample, sequenced in a study of blood T cell repertoires in COVID-19. Libraries were prepared by immunoSEQ multiplex PCR; TCRdb keeps only in-frame clonotypes and omits some of them. The table lists about 400,000 clones, roughly 85% of them singletons, with under 1.5% in the top ten. Material: peripheral blood. These receptors came from a woman younger than 45 with active or convalescent COVID-19.

The chain carries TRBV27 and TRBJ2-1; the match to TRBD2 covers 8 bases. CDR1 MNHEY and CDR2 SMNVEV come from the germline V gene (reference sequence). This CDR3 region has 18 residues. V lost 5 bases, J lost 4 bases, and 16 bases stayed unmatched. The CDR3 is CASSPTPRSGTQYNEQFF. CDR3 sequence (DNA): TGTGCCAGCAGTCCTACCCCCCGTAGCGGGACTCAATACAATGAGCAGTTCTTC.

This sequence joins TRBV27 and TRBJ2-7; the D gene is possibly TRBD1 (6 bases). This CDR3 has 13 residues. From germline, CDR1 is MNHEY and CDR2 SMNVEV (reference sequence). With 8 bases removed from V and 3 bases from J, the gap between germline ends came to 14 bases. DNA for the CDR3: TGTGCCAGCCGAATACAGGGTAACTACGAGCAGTACTTC. Translation: CASRIQGNYEQYF.

The chain carries TRBV6-6 and TRBJ1-1, with 9 positions matching TRBD1. CDR1 is MNHNY and CDR2 is SVGAGI in the germline V gene (reference sequence). CDR3 size: 15 residues. V was clipped by 10 bases and J by 1 base; unmatched bases: 10. The DNA for the CDR3 is TGTGCCACCCTTAACCGACAGGGGGAGAACACTGAAGCTTTCTTT. Its protein is CATLNRQGENTEAFF.

This chain links TRBV2 with TRBJ1-2; 12 bases line up with TRBD1. This CDR3 spans 13 amino acids. V trimming: 8 bases; J trimming: 8 bases; junction bases outside the gene matches: 6. The germline V gene encodes CDR1 SNHLY and CDR2 FYNNEI. The CDR3 spells CASLGQGAGGYTF. Written as DNA, the CDR3 is TGTGCCAGCCTGGGACAGGGGGCTGGCGGCTACACCTTC.

This chain links TRBV4-1 with TRBJ2-2; no clear D gene. Germline lookup yields CDR1 MGHRA and CDR2 YSYEKL. With 7 bases removed from V and 6 bases from J, the gap between germline ends came to 6 bases. This CDR3 is built from 11 residues. CDR3 protein: CASKRAGELFF. The CDR3 region has the DNA TGCGCCAGCAAACGGGCCGGGGAGCTGTTTTTT.

This clone was seen once. J is TRBJ1-4 and V is TRBV4-1; unclear D gene. Germline V gene lookup returns CDR1 MGHRA and CDR2 YSYEKL. V gave up 1 base and J gave up 5 bases, with 5 bases separating them. The CDR3 is made up of 13 amino acids. The CDR3 DNA follows: TGCGCCAGCAGCCAAGTCCTAAATGAAAAACTGTTTTTT. This encodes CASSQVLNEKLFF.

The V call is TRBV6-5, the J call TRBJ1-2; 8 positions match TRBD1. The trim removed 6 bases at V and 7 bases at J, leaving 13 bases unmatched. The CDR3 sequence is 15 residues long. CDR1 is MNHEY, CDR2 SVGAGI, per germline. The CDR3 reads CASSSGQGWVGGYTF. The CDR3 DNA sequence: TGTGCCAGCAGCTCCGGACAGGGCTGGGTTGGTGGCTACACCTTC.

The chain recombines TRBV3-1 (or the pseudogene TRBV3-2) with TRBJ1-1; D call uncertain. The germline CDR1 and CDR2 sequences are LGHDT and YNNKEL (reference sequence). There are 15 residues in the CDR3. V lost 3 bases, J lost 1 base, and 12 bases lay in between. CDR3 sequence reads: CASSHLLTANTEAFF. DNA of the CDR3: TGTGCCAGCAGCCATCTCCTTACAGCGAACACTGAAGCTTTCTTT.

This clone has only one observation. The chain is built from TRBV5-6 and TRBJ1-2; D uncertain. This CDR3 contains 14 residues. Between the trimmed V and J ends, which lost 0 bases and 7 bases, there was a span of 13 bases. CDR1 is SGHDT and CDR2 is YYEEEE in the germline V gene. The chain's CDR3 is CASSLVSAGSGYTF. The CDR3 nucleotides read TGTGCCAGCAGCTTGGTCTCTGCGGGGAGTGGCTACACCTTC. Combining the CDR3 with reference TRBV5-6 and TRBJ1-2 gives the whole variable domain DAGVTQSPTHLIKTRGQQVTLRCSPKSGHDTVSWYQQALGQGPQFIFQYYEEEERQRGNFPDRFSGHQFPNYSSELNVNALLLGDSALYLCASSLVSAGSGYTFGSGTRLTVV.

V usage is TRBV19 and J usage is TRBJ1-1, with D unresolved. CDR1 is LNHDA, CDR2 SQIVND, per germline (reference sequence). This CDR3 region has 15 residues. V was shortened by 3 bases and J by 4 bases, with 15 bases between the two germline ends. The CDR3 DNA follows: TGTGCCAGTAGTATGTCACATGTGGCGGTCACTGAAGCTTTCTTT. It encodes CASSMSHVAVTEAFF.

The chain has TRBV2 and TRBJ1-2, with D maybe TRBD1 (6 bases). V lost 10 bases to trimming and J lost 5 bases, with 11 bases between them. CDR3 length: 11 residues. Looked up from germline, CDR1 is SNHLY and CDR2 is FYNNEI. CDR3 bases: TGTGCCATCGAAGGACAGTATGGCTACACCTTC. It translates to CAIEGQYGYTF.

The chain employs TRBV10-3 and TRBJ2-2; 9 bases match TRBD2. The CDR3 covers 21 residues. The ends lost 0 bases at V and 4 bases at J; junction bases unmatched: 18. Looked up from germline, CDR1 is ENHRY and CDR2 is SYGVKD. The CDR3 loop is CAISESSGGERGEPATGELFF. In DNA, the CDR3 is TGTGCCATCAGTGAGTCTTCCGGCGGTGAGCGGGGGGAGCCAGCCACCGGGGAGCTGTTTTTT.

The chain carries TRBV5-6 and TRBJ1-2; 9 nucleotides line up with TRBD1. Germline CDR1 is SGHDT and CDR2 is YYEEEE. The V gene end was trimmed by 0 bases and the J gene end by 6 bases; junction bases not matched to a gene: 9. This CDR3 is built from 16 residues. The CDR3 protein is CASSLVSTGGKDGYTF. DNA for the CDR3: TGTGCCAGCAGCTTGGTCTCTACAGGGGGCAAGGATGGCTACACCTTC.

About this clone itself: Other DNA sequences of this sample code for an identical CDR3. The gene calls are TRBV5-1 and TRBJ2-1; 12 nucleotides align to TRBD2. The CDR3 spans 16 residues. The germline CDR1 and CDR2 sequences are SGHRS and YFSETQ. The trim removed 0 bases at V and 7 bases at J, leaving 5 bases unmatched. The CDR3 region has the DNA TGCGCCAGCAGCTTGGCGGGACTAGCGGGTGGTAATGAGCAGTTCTTC. It codes for CASSLAGLAGGNEQFF. Together with reference TRBV5-1 and TRBJ2-1, the CDR3 gives the full variable domain: KAGVTQTPRYLIKTRGQQVTLSCSPISGHRSVSWYQQTPGQGLQFLFEYFSETQRNKGNFPGRFSGRQFSNSRSEMNVSTLELGDSALYLCASSLAGLAGGNEQFFGPGTRLTVL.

The V and J genes are TRBV12-5 and TRBJ2-5, with D tentatively TRBD1 (6 bases). Trimming took 2 bases from V and 5 from J, leaving 18 bases between them. Looked up from germline, CDR1 is LGHNT and CDR2 is FRNRAP. This CDR3 has 16 residues. The CDR3 is CASGLTSQGPGETQYF. CDR3 coding DNA: TGTGCTAGTGGTTTGACCTCACAGGGCCCGGGGGAGACCCAGTACTTC.

The chain joins TRBV6-1 to TRBJ2-3; 8 bases align to TRBD2. CDR1 and CDR2 (germline): MNHNS, SASEGT. V shed 2 bases and J 1 base; nucleotides not matched to a gene: 5. The CDR3 has 16 residues. The CDR3 region has the DNA TGTGCCAGCAGTGAACCTCTAGCGGGTCGCACAGATACGCAGTATTTT. Translation gives CASSEPLAGRTDTQYF.